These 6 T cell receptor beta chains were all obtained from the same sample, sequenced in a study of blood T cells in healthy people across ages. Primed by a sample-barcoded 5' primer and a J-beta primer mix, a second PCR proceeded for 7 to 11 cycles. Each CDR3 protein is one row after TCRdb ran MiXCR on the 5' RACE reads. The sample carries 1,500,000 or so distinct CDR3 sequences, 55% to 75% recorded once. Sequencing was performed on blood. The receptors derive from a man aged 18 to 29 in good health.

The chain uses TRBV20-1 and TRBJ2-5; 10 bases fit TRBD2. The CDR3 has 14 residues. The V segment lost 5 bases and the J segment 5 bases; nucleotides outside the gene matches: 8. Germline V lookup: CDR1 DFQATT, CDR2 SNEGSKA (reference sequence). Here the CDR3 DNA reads TGCAGTGCTGCAGCGGGAGGGCCGGAGGAGACCCAGTACTTC. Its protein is CSAAAGGPEETQYF.

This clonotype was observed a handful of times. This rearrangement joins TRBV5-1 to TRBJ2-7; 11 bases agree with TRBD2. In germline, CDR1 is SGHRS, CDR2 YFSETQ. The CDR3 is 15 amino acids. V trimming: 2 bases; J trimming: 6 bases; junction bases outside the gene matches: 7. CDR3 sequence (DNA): TGCGCCAGCAGCTTAGGAGCTAGCGGGAGGCTCGAGCAGTACTTC. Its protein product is CASSLGASGRLEQYF.

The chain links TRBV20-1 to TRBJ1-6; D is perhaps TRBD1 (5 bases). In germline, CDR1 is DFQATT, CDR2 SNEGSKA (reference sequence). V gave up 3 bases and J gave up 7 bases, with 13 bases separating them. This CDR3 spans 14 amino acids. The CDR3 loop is CSARGQGSNSPLHF. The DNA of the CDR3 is TGCAGTGCTAGGGGTCAGGGATCCAATTCACCCCTCCACTTT.

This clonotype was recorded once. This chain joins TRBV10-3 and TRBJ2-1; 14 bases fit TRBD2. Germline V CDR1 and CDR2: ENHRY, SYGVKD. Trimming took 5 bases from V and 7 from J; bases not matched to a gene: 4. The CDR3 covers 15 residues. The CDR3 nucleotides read TGTGCCATCAGTAAGGGACTAGCGGGAGCGAATGAGCAGTTCTTC. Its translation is CAISKGLAGANEQFF.

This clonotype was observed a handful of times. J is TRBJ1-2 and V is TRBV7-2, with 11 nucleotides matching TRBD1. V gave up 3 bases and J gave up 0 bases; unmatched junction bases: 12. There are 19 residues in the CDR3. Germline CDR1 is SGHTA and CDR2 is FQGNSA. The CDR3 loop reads CASSFRTGGELSTNYGYTF. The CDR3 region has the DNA TGTGCCAGCAGCTTCCGGACAGGGGGCGAGTTAAGTACTAACTATGGCTACACCTTC.

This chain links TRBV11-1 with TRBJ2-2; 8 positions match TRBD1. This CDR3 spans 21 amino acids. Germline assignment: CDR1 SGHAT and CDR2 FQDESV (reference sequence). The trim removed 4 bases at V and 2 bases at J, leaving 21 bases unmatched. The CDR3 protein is CASSYQGFFGQGKINTGELFF. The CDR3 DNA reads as TGTGCCAGCAGCTACCAGGGTTTTTTCGGACAGGGCAAAATTAACACCGGGGAGCTGTTTTTT.